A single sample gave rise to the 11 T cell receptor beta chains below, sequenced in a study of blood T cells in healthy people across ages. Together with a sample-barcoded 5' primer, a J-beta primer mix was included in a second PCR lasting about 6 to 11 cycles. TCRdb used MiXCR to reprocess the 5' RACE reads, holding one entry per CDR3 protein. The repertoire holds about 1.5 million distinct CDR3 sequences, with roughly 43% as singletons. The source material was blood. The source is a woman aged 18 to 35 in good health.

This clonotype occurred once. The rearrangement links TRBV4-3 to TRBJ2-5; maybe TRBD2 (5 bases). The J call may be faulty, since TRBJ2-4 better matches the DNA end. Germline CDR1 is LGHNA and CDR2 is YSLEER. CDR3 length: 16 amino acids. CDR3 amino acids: CASSQDRTSGGNIQYF. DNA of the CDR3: TGCGCCAGCAGCCAAGACCGGACCTCGGGCGGGAACATTCAGTACTTC.

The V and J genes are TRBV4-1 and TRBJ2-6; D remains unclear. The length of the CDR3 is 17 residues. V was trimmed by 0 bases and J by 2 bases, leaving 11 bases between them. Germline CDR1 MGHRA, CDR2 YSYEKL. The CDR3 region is CASSQEWEPTGANVLTF. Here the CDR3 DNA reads TGCGCCAGCAGCCAAGAATGGGAACCTACTGGGGCCAACGTCCTGACTTTC.

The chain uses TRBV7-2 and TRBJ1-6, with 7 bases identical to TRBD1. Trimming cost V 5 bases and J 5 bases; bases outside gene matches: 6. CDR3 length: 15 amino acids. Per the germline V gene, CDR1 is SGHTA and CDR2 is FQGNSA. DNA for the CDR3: TGTGCCAGCAGCCCCCCGGGACAGCATAATTCACCCCTCCACTTT. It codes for CASSPPGQHNSPLHF.

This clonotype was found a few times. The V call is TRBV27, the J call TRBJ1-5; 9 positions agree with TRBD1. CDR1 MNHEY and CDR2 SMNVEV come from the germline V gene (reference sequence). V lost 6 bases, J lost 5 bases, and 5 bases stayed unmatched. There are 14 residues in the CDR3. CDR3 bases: TGTGCCAGCAGCCGGGACAGGGTATATCAGCCCCAGCATTTT. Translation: CASSRDRVYQPQHF.

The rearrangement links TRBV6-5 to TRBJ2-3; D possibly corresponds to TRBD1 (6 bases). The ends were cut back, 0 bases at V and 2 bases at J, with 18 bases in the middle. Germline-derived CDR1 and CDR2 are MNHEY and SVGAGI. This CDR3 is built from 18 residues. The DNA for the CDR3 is TGTGCCAGCAGTTACTCGAACAGGGTGGGCATCCACACAGATACGCAGTATTTT. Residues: CASSYSNRVGIHTDTQYF.

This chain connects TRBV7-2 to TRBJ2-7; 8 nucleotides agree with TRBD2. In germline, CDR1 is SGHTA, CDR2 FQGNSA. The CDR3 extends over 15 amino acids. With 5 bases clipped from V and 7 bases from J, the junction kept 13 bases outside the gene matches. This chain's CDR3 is CASSPTGRTSNEQYF. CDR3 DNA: TGTGCCAGCAGCCCGACCGGCCGGACTAGCAATGAGCAGTACTTC.

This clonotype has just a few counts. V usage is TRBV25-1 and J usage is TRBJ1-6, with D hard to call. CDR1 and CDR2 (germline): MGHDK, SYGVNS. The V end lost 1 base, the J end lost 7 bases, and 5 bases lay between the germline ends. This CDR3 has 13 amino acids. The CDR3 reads CASSELSNSPLHF. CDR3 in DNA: TGTGCCAGCAGTGAATTGTCCAATTCACCCCTCCACTTT.

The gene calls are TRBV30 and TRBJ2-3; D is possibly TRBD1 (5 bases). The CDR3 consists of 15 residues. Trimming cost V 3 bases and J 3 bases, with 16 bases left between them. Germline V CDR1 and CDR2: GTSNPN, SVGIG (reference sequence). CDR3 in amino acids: CAWSPGVRGTDTQYF. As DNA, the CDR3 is TGTGCCTGGAGCCCAGGTGTTAGGGGAACAGATACGCAGTATTTT. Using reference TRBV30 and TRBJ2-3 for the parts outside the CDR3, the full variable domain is SQTIHQWPATLVQPVGSPLSLECTVEGTSNPNLYWYRQAAGRGLQLLFYSVGIGQISSEVPQNLSASRPQDRQFILSSKKLLLSDSGFYLCAWSPGVRGTDTQYFGPGTRLTVL.

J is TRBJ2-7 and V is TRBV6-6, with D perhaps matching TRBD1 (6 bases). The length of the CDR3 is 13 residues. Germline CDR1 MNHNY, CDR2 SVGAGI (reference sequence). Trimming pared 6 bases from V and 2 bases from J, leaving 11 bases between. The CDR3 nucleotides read TGTGCCAGCAGAAAGACAGGAACCTACGAGCAGTACTTC. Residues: CASRKTGTYEQYF.

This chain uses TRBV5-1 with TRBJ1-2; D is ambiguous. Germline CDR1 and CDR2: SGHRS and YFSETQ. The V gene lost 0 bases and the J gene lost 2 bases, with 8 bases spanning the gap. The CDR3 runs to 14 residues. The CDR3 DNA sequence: TGCGCCAGCAGCTTGGCAAACAGAAACTATGGCTACACCTTC. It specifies CASSLANRNYGYTF.

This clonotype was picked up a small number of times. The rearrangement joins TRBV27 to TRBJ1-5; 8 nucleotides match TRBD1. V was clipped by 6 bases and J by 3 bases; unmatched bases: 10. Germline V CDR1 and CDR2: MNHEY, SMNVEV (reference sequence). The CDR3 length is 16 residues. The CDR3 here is CASRISGGRNNQPQHF. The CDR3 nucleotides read TGTGCCAGCAGAATCTCAGGGGGCAGAAACAATCAGCCCCAGCATTTT.